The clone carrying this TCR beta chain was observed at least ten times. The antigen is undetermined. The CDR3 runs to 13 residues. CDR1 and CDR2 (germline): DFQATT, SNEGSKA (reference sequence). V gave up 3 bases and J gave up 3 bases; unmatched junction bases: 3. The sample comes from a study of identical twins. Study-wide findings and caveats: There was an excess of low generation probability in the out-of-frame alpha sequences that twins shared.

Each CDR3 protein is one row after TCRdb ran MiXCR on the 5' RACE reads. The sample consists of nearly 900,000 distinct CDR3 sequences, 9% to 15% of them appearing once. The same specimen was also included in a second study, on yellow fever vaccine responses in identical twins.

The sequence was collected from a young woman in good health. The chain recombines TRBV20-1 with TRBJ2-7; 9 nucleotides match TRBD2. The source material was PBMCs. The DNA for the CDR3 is TGCAGTGCTAGGATTAGCGGGGGCTACGAGCAGTACGTC. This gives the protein CSARISGGYEQYV.